This is a list of T cell receptor beta chains from one sample in a study of shared clonotypes between healthy human individuals. Some clones are missing from TCRdb's copy, which holds only in-frame ones; the method was immunoSEQ multiplex PCR. Among more than 2,000,000 clones listed, around 94% were seen once. Sequenced material: naive CD4+ T cells sorted from blood. The receptor source for this set is a man in his late teens or twenties in good health. Both conserved end residues are part of each CDR3. Fields, in order: V gene, D gene, J gene, clone size, CDR3 DNA, CDR3 protein. The D gene is left open where the match is weak. Clone sizes are given selectively: once, few, many, or a class where the clone is expanded.

TRBV5-4	TRBD1	TRBJ1-2	NA	TGTGCCAGCAGCCCTGGACAGGAGCAGAGCTATGGCTACACCTTC	CASSPGQEQSYGYTF
TRBV25-1	TRBD1	TRBJ1-4	NA	TGTGCCAGCAGCAAGGACAGGGTAGACGAAAAACTGTTTTTT	CASSKDRVDEKLFF
TRBV7-9	NA	TRBJ2-3	NA	TGTGCCAGCAGCCGAAGACTAGGGGCCAGCACAGATACGCAGTATTTT	CASSRRLGASTDTQYF
TRBV5-4	NA	TRBJ2-3	NA	TGTGCCAGCAGCTTAGATAGCGGAGATACGCAGTATTTT	CASSLDSGDTQYF
TRBV29-1	NA	TRBJ1-2	NA	TGCAGCGTTGGGGACAACTCTAACTATGGCTACACCTTC	CSVGDNSNYGYTF
TRBV6-6	NA	TRBJ2-7	NA	TGTGCCAGCAGTTATGGGCGGGATCCCTACGAGCAGTACTTC	CASSYGRDPYEQYF
TRBV11-2	NA	TRBJ2-7	few	TGTGCCAGCAGCTTGCAGACCTACGAGCAGTACTTC	CASSLQTYEQYF
TRBV9	NA	TRBJ2-3	NA	TGTGCCAGCAGCGTAGAGCCCGGGTCTAAGCAGTATTTT	CASSVEPGSKQYF
TRBV6-5	NA	TRBJ1-1	few	TGTGCCAGCGGGGCACCCCGGGACACTGAAGCTTTCTTT	CASGAPRDTEAFF
TRBV10-3	NA	TRBJ2-4	NA	TGTGCCATCAGTTCCCTAGTGTCCGCCAAAAACATTCAGTACTTC	CAISSLVSAKNIQYF
TRBV11-2	NA	TRBJ2-2	NA	TGTGCCAGCAGCTTTACGGGACCCGTGAACACCGGGGAGCTGTTTTTT	CASSFTGPVNTGELFF
TRBV19	NA	TRBJ2-6	NA	TGTGCCAGTAGTATAGAGGGGCGGGCTTCCTCTGGGGCCAACGTCCTGACTTTC	CASSIEGRASSGANVLTF
TRBV10-3	NA	TRBJ2-4	once	TGTGCCATCAGTGAGCGGCGATCGGGCAAAAACATTCAGTACTTC	CAISERRSGKNIQYF
TRBV12-5	NA	TRBJ2-6	NA	TGTGCTAGTGGTTTGAGGAAGGGGCTTAAACCTGGGGCCAACGTCCTGACTTTC	CASGLRKGLKPGANVLTF
TRBV28	TRBD2	TRBJ2-7	NA	TGTGCCAGCAGTTTATTATTGGCTAGCGGGAGGCAGAGCTCCTACGAGCAGTACTTC	CASSLLLASGRQSSYEQYF
TRBV6-1	NA	TRBJ1-1	NA	TGTGCCAGCAGTGAACAGTCAGTAAACACTGAAGCTTTCTTT	CASSEQSVNTEAFF
TRBV6-1	NA	TRBJ2-3	once	TGTGCCAGCAGTGAACGCCCAAAGGGACTCCATAGGGCAGATACGCAGTATTTT	CASSERPKGLHRADTQYF
TRBV10-3	NA	TRBJ1-5	NA	TGTGCCATCAGTGGCGGGGAGAGCCAGCCCCAGCATTTT	CAISGGESQPQHF
TRBV10-1	NA	TRBJ2-3	NA	TGCGCCAGCAGTCGGGCTGAGAGCACAGATACGCAGTATTTT	CASSRAESTDTQYF
TRBV7-9	NA	TRBJ2-7	NA	TGTGCCAGCAGCTTACTCCCGACAGTGTCCTACGAGCAGTACTTC	CASSLLPTVSYEQYF
TRBV6-5	NA	TRBJ1-2	NA	TGTGCCAGCAGTTCTGCCGGGAGAACATATGGCTACACCTTC	CASSSAGRTYGYTF
TRBV7-9	TRBD1	TRBJ2-6	once	TGTGCCAGCAGCTCCCAAGGACAGGGACTCTCTGGGGCCAACGTCCTGACTTTC	CASSSQGQGLSGANVLTF
TRBV19	TRBD1	TRBJ1-1	NA	TGTGCCAGTAGTACGCGACAGGGGGCGCGGAACACTGAAGCTTTCTTT	CASSTRQGARNTEAFF
TRBV5-1	NA	TRBJ2-2	NA	TGCGCCAGCAGCTTGGATCGACAGAGTAGGAACACCGGGGAGCTGTTTTTT	CASSLDRQSRNTGELFF
TRBV2	NA	TRBJ2-7	NA	TGTGCCAGCTCGGCCCAAGCAGGGGAGCAGTACTTC	CASSAQAGEQYF
TRBV18	TRBD1	TRBJ1-6	NA	TGTGCCAGCTCACTAGGACAGGGTGATAATTCACCCCTCCACTTT	CASSLGQGDNSPLHF
TRBV18	NA	TRBJ2-2	NA	TGTGCCAGCTCACCACCGACGAATACTGGGGAGCTGTTTTTT	CASSPPTNTGELFF